This T cell receptor beta chain was sequenced during a study of identifying expanded T cells in peripheral blood. Notes on the study in general: Roughly 1.2 clones differed between technical replicates, versus approximately 17 and 20 over time. Across healthy donors, higher total template counts meant significantly greater roughly 2-week count variance.

During the collection period, no donor immune events like infections were recorded. Some clones are missing from TCRdb's copy, which holds only in-frame ones; the method was immunoSEQ multiplex PCR. The sample shows about 85,000 clones, approximately 91% of them seen only once. Note on this clone: No antigen is known for it. Mismatch with germline at one junction end may stem from a read error.

This TCR came from a person aged 18-70 years in good health. The sample taken for sequencing was blood.

CDR3 residues: CASSGIIGTGGSPF. The CDR3 DNA follows: TGTGCCAGCAGCGGGATAATTGGGACAGGGGGCTCCCCGTTC. The gene calls are TRBV5-5 and TRBJ1-2; 12 bases fit TRBD1. Germline-derived CDR1 and CDR2 are SGHKS and YYEKEE (reference sequence). This CDR3 spans 14 amino acids.